This TCR beta chain was obtained from a study of blood T cell repertoires in COVID-19. Study details: The study drew acute and convalescent COVID-19 samples from the United States, Italy and Spain. T cells, B-cell-depleted T cells, or PBMCs supplied cDNA or gDNA.

CDR1 is SGHTA and CDR2 is FQGNSA in the germline V gene. Trimming took 1 base from V and 4 from J, leaving 13 bases between them. This CDR3 is built from 15 residues. Authors' methods: Amplification of reference gene primers provided the estimated nucleated cell counts. The method was immunoSEQ multiplex PCR; TCRdb's version includes in-frame clones alone and lacks a portion of them. That table furnishes V, J and clone size, whereas the DNA furnished D and trimming. Among around 24,000 clones listed, 70% to 90% were seen once. Source material: peripheral blood. The TCR was taken from a man between 65 and 85 years old with COVID-19, enrolled during active disease. The chain employs TRBV7-2 and TRBJ2-5; weak D call: TRBD1 (7 bases). The CDR3 bases are TGTGCCAGCAGCTTAGAGGGGGCTAGCGTAGAGACCCAGTACTTC. This sequence encodes CASSLEGASVETQYF.